The text below deals with one T cell receptor (beta chain). Its antigen is unidentified. This sample is part of a study of cytomegalovirus exposure and HLA in healthy donors. General study results and limits: Productive rates of about 87% or about 30% were seen for most TCR beta V segments in an earlier analysis. Cytomegalovirus association was listed for about 180 TCR beta chains.

PCR involved 60 Vbeta and 13 Jbeta primers. The repertoire was sequenced with immunoSEQ multiplex PCR; TCRdb's copy has only in-frame clones and lacks some. The sample records about 120,000 clones, over 60% being singletons. This receptor was identified in a human donor in good health. The sequenced sample was PBMCs.

CDR3 region: CASSTSTGLYEQYF. The CDR3 nucleotides are TGTGCCAGCAGTACCTCCACAGGGCTCTACGAGCAGTACTTC. The chain joins TRBV28 to TRBJ2-7, with D perhaps TRBD1 (6 bases). V was pared by 5 bases and J by 3 bases, with 14 bases between. The CDR3 is 14 amino acids. The germline V gene encodes CDR1 MDHEN and CDR2 SYDVKM.